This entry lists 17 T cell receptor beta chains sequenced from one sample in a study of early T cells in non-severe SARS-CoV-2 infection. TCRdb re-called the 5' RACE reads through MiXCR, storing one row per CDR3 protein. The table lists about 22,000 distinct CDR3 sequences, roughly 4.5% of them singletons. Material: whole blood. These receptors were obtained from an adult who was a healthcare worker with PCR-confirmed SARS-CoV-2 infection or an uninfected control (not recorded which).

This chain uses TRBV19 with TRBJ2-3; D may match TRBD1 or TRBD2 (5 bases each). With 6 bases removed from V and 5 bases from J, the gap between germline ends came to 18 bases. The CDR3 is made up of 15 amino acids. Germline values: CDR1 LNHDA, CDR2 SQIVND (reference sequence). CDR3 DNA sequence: TGTGCCAGTAGCACCGGGACGACCCTGGGAGATACGCAGTATTTT. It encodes CASSTGTTLGDTQYF.

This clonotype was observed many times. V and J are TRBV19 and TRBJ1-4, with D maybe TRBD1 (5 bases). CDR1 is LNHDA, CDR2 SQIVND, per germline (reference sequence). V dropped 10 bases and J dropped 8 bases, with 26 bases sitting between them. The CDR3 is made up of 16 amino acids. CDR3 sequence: CATSGGSRVLAEKLFF. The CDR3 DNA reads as TGTGCCACCTCGGGGGGTAGCCGTGTCCTGGCAGAAAAACTGTTTTTT. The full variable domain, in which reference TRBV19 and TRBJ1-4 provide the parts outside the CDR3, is DGGITQSPKYLFRKEGQNVTLSCEQNLNHDAMYWYRQDPGQGLRLIYYSQIVNDFQKGDIAEGYSVSREKKESFPLTVTSAQKNPTAFYLCATSGGSRVLAEKLFFGSGTQLSVL.

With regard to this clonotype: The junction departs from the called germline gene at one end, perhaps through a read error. The CDR3 DNA is TGTGCCAGCGGTGACCGGAAGGTCTCCACTGAAGCTTTCTTT. Translation: CASGDRKVSTEAFF. V and J are TRBV6-1 and TRBJ1-1; D gene unclear. Germline V lookup: CDR1 MNHNS, CDR2 SASEGT. The CDR3 sequence is 14 residues long.

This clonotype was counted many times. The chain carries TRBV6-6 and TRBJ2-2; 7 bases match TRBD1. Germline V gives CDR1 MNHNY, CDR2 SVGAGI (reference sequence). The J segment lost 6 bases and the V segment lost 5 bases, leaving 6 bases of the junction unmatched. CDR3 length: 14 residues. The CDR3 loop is CASSTGTAPGELFF. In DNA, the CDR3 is TGTGCCAGCAGTACAGGGACAGCCCCCGGGGAGCTGTTTTTT.

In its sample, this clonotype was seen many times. Here the CDR3 DNA reads TGTGCCAGCAGTGAACGGGTTCCCCAAGAGACCCAGTACTTC. It specifies CASSERVPQETQYF. The rearrangement uses TRBV2 and TRBJ2-5; D is undetermined. Germline-derived CDR1 and CDR2 are SNHLY and FYNNEI. V was trimmed by 2 bases and J by 1 base, leaving 8 bases between them. The CDR3 has 14 amino acids.

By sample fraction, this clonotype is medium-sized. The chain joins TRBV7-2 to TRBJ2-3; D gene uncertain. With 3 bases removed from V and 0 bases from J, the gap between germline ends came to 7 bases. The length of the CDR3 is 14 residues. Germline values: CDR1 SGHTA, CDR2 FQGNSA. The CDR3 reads CASSFARSTDTQYF. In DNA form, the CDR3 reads TGTGCCAGCAGCTTCGCCCGAAGCACAGATACGCAGTATTTT.

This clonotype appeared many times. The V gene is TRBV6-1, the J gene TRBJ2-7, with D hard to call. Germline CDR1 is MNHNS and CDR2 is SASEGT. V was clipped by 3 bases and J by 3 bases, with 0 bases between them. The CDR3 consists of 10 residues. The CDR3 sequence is CASSDYEQYF. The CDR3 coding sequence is TGTGCCAGCAGTGACTACGAGCAGTACTTC.

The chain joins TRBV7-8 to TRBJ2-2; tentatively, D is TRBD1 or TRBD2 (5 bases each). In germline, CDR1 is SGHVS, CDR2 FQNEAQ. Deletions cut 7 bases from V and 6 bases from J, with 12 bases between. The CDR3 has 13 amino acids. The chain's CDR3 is CASTLRGSGELFF. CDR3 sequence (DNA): TGTGCCAGCACCCTTCGGGGCTCCGGGGAGCTGTTTTTT.

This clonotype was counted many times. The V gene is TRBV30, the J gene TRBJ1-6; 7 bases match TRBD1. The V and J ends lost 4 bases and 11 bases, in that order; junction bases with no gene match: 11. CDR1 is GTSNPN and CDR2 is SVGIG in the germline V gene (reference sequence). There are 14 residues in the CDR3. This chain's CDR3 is CAWIQQGHGPPLHF. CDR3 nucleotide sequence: TGTGCCTGGATCCAACAGGGGCATGGTCCACCCCTCCACTTT.

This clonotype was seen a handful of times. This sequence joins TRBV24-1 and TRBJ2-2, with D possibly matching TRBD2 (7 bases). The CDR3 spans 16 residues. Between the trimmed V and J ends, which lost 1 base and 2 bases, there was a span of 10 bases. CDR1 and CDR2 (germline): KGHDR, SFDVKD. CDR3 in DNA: TGTGCCACCAGTGATTTCAGCGGGACAAACACCGGGGAGCTGTTTTTT. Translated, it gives CATSDFSGTNTGELFF.

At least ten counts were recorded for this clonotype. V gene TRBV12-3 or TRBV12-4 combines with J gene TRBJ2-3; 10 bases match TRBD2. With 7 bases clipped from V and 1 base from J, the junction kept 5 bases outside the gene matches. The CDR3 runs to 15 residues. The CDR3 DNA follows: TGTGCCAGCACCCGGACTAGCGGACGCACAGATACGCAGTATTTT. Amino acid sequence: CASTRTSGRTDTQYF.

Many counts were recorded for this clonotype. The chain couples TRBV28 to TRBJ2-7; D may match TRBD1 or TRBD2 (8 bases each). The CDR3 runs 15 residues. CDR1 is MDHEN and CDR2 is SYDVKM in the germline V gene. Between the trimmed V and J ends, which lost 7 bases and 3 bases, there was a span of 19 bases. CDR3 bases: TGTGCCAGCACCGGGGGGGGGACAGGAGGCTACGAGCAGTACTTC. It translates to CASTGGGTGGYEQYF.

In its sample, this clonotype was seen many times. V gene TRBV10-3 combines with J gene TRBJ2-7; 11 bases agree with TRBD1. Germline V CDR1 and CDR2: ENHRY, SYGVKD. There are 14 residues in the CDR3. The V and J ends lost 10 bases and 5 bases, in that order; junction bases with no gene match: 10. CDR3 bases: TGTGCCACACAGCCGGGACAGGGGGGCCACGAGCAGTACTTC. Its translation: CATQPGQGGHEQYF.

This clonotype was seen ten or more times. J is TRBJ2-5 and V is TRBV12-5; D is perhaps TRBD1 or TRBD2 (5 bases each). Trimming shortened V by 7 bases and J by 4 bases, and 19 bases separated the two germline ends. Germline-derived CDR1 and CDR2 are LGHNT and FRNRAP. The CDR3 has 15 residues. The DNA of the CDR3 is TGTGCTAGTGCCCTGTACCGGGACGCGAGAGAGACCCAGTACTTC. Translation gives CASALYRDARETQYF.

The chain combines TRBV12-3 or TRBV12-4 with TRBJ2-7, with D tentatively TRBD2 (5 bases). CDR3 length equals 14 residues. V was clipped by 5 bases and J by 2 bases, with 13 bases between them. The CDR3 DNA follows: TGTGCCAGCAGTCAGAGGGCAAGGACCTACGAGCAGTACTTC. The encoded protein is CASSQRARTYEQYF.

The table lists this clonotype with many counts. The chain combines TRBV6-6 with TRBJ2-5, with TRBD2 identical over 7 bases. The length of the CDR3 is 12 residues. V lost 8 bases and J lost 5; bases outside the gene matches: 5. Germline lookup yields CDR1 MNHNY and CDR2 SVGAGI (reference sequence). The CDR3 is CASWREGETQYF. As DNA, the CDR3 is TGTGCCAGCTGGAGGGAGGGGGAGACCCAGTACTTC.

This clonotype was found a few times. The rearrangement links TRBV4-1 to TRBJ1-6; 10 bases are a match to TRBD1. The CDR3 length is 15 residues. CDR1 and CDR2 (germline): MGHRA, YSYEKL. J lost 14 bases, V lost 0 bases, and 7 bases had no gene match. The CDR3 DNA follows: TGCGCCAGCAGCCAAGAAGGGACAGGGGCCCAGACCCTCCACTTT. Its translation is CASSQEGTGAQTLHF.